The 24 T cell receptor beta chains in this list originate from one sample, sequenced in a study of STAT5B mutations in CD4+ large granular lymphocyte leukemia. Here immunoSEQ multiplex PCR was the method, and the copy in TCRdb shows in-frame clones only, minus some. The data contain about 45,000 clones, 70% to 90% of them seen just once; the ten biggest clones take up around 3%. Specimen: CD4+ T cells from blood buffy coats. The source of these receptors is a human donor in good health.

The chain combines TRBV7-2 with TRBJ2-7; possible D gene TRBD1, 5 bases. Germline V gives CDR1 SGHTA, CDR2 FQGNSA. This CDR3 comprises 13 residues. Trimming removed 1 base from V and 6 bases from J, with 10 bases in between. The CDR3 DNA sequence: TGTGCCAGCAGCTTAGGCAGGGCCCTCGAGCAGTACTTC. This codes for CASSLGRALEQYF.

The gene calls are TRBV12-5 and TRBJ1-1, with a tentative D call TRBD1 (5 bases). Germline V gene sequence: CDR1 LGHNT, CDR2 FRNRAP. The CDR3 loop spans 14 amino acids. Trimming pared 6 bases from V and 1 base from J, leaving 12 bases between. CDR3 coding DNA: TGTGCTAGTGGCTCCGGACACCGGAACACTGAAGCTTTCTTT. Amino acids: CASGSGHRNTEAFF.

This clone has only a few counts. V usage is TRBV4-2 and J usage is TRBJ1-1; D might be TRBD1 (5 bases). The CDR3 has 14 residues. Germline assignment: CDR1 LGHNA and CDR2 YNFKEQ. Trimming left V 3 bases short and J 1 base short, with 9 bases between. The CDR3 region is CASSQPGQNTEAFF. The CDR3 region has the DNA TGTGCCAGCAGCCAGCCCGGACAGAACACTGAAGCTTTCTTT.

This clone occurred a few times. CDR3 in amino acids: CASSMTRGPAGGYTF. DNA of the CDR3: TGTGCCAGTAGTATGACCAGGGGGCCAGCCGGCGGCTACACCTTC. The V call is TRBV19, the J call TRBJ1-2; 8 bases line up with TRBD1. Trimming removed 3 bases from V and 8 bases from J; junction bases left unmatched: 11. This CDR3 region has 15 residues. Germline V gene lookup returns CDR1 LNHDA and CDR2 SQIVND (reference sequence).

The V gene is TRBV2, the J gene TRBJ2-7; a possible D gene is TRBD2 (6 bases). Germline assignment: CDR1 SNHLY and CDR2 FYNNEI. The V gene lost 4 bases and the J gene lost 5 bases, with 9 bases spanning the gap. This CDR3 comprises 12 residues. CDR3 residues: CASSVLANEQYF. The CDR3 DNA follows: TGTGCCAGCAGTGTGCTAGCGAACGAGCAGTACTTC. The variable domain in full, with the rest retrieved from reference TRBV2 and TRBJ2-7, is EPEVTQTPSHQVTQMGQEVILRCVPISNHLYFYWYRQILGQKVEFLVSFYNNEISEKSEIFDDQFSVERPDGSNFTLKIRSTKLEDSAMYFCASSVLANEQYFGPGTRLTVT.

V and J are TRBV6-5 and TRBJ2-1, with 7 bases that match TRBD1. This CDR3 spans 14 amino acids. V lost 6 bases to trimming and J lost 8 bases; unmatched junction nucleotides: 10. From germline, CDR1 is MNHEY and CDR2 SVGAGI. The CDR3 here is CASSRRQGRDEQFF. As DNA, the CDR3 is TGTGCCAGCAGCCGCCGACAGGGAAGGGATGAGCAGTTCTTC.

This clone was picked up one time. This chain joins TRBV13 and TRBJ2-2, with 7 bases that match TRBD2. Trimming at V came to 2 bases and at J to 0 bases, leaving 6 bases not matched to a gene. The CDR3 has 17 residues. Germline V gene lookup returns CDR1 PRHDT and CDR2 FYEKMQ (reference sequence). Written as DNA, the CDR3 is TGTGCCAGCAGCTTATTGGCGGGAGCGGCGAACACCGGGGAGCTGTTTTTT. Translating gives CASSLLAGAANTGELFF.

CDR3 residues: CASSQDSRNEQYF. In nucleotides, the CDR3 is TGTGCCAGCAGCCAAGATTCCCGGAACGAGCAGTACTTC. V is TRBV4-2 and J is TRBJ2-7; D unresolved. There are 13 residues in the CDR3. Germline CDR1 LGHNA, CDR2 YNFKEQ. V was pared by 0 bases and J by 5 bases, with 8 bases between.

The rearrangement links TRBV19 to TRBJ2-1; perhaps TRBD2 as D (6 bases). This CDR3 has 14 amino acids. Trimming removed 7 bases from V and 6 bases from J, with 16 bases in between. Germline V gene data show CDR1 as LNHDA and CDR2 as SQIVND (reference sequence). CDR3 amino acids: CASTKGGGTNEQFF. The CDR3 DNA follows: TGTGCCAGTACCAAAGGAGGCGGGACCAATGAGCAGTTCTTC.

By proportion, this clone is medium-sized (0.01 to 0.1%). The rearrangement links TRBV4-1 to TRBJ1-3, with TRBD1 as a possible D gene (6 bases). The CDR3 length is 16 residues. Trimming cost V 4 bases and J 0 bases, with 13 bases left between them. Germline V gene lookup returns CDR1 MGHRA and CDR2 YSYEKL. The DNA of the CDR3 is TGCGCCAGCAGCCCCCTCGACAGGACCTCTGGAAACACCATATATTTT. It specifies CASSPLDRTSGNTIYF.

V usage is TRBV5-4 and J usage is TRBJ1-2, with a weak D call TRBD1 (5 bases). The CDR3 contains 12 residues. CDR1 and CDR2 from the germline V gene are SGHNT and YYREEE (reference sequence). V was trimmed by 3 bases and J by 2 bases, leaving 5 bases between them. This chain's CDR3 is CASSWDNYGYTF. CDR3 DNA sequence: TGTGCCAGCAGCTGGGACAACTATGGCTACACCTTC.

This clone was observed a single time. V and J are TRBV5-1 and TRBJ2-5; the D call may be TRBD1 or TRBD2 (5 bases each). Germline V gives CDR1 SGHRS, CDR2 YFSETQ. The CDR3 has 14 residues. Trimming shortened V by 2 bases and J by 4 bases, and 12 bases separated the two germline ends. The CDR3 reads CASSFFKGTETQYF. The CDR3, as DNA: TGCGCCAGCAGCTTTTTTAAGGGGACAGAGACCCAGTACTTC. Drawing the rest from reference TRBV5-1 and TRBJ2-5, the complete variable domain is KAGVTQTPRYLIKTRGQQVTLSCSPISGHRSVSWYQQTPGQGLQFLFEYFSETQRNKGNFPGRFSGRQFSNSRSEMNVSTLELGDSALYLCASSFFKGTETQYFGPGTRLLVL.

The chain uses TRBV27 and TRBJ1-1, with D hard to call. Per germline, CDR1 MNHEY and CDR2 SMNVEV (reference sequence). V lost 5 bases, J lost 5 bases, and 12 bases lay in between. The CDR3 runs to 13 residues. CDR3 sequence: CASSPIRSTEAFF. CDR3 DNA: TGTGCCAGCAGTCCCATACGCTCGACTGAAGCTTTCTTT.

This chain joins TRBV7-9 and TRBJ1-1, with a possible D match to TRBD1 (5 bases). The germline CDR1 and CDR2 sequences are SEHNR and FQNEAQ (reference sequence). This CDR3 has 14 residues. The V end was cut by 7 bases, the J end by 7 bases, with 19 bases between. CDR3 bases: TGTGCCAGCACCCTAGAGGGACGGGCGAATGAAGCTTTCTTT. Translating it yields CASTLEGRANEAFF.

The chain employs TRBV6-4 and TRBJ2-3; D gene unclear. Trimming cost V 3 bases and J 7 bases, with 11 bases left between them. This CDR3 comprises 13 residues. The germline V gene encodes CDR1 MRHNA and CDR2 SNTAGT. CDR3 bases: TGTGCCAGCAGTGAAACTACTCAAAATACGCAGTATTTT. Protein sequence: CASSETTQNTQYF.

The chain couples TRBV6-5 to TRBJ1-5; perhaps TRBD1 as D (5 bases). The germline V gene encodes CDR1 MNHEY and CDR2 SVGAGI. Trimming cost V 6 bases and J 2 bases, with 11 bases left between them. CDR3 length: 14 residues. As DNA, the CDR3 is TGTGCCAGCAGCGGGGGGTTAGGCAATCAGCCCCAGCATTTT. Translation gives CASSGGLGNQPQHF.

The V and J genes are TRBV6-1 and TRBJ2-7, with TRBD1 matching 10 bases. Germline lookup yields CDR1 MNHNS and CDR2 SASEGT. This CDR3 is 13 amino acids long. The trim removed 10 bases at V and 4 bases at J, leaving 7 bases unmatched. CDR3 sequence reads: CATGTGDRYEQYF. The CDR3 DNA reads TGTGCCACAGGGACAGGGGACAGGTACGAGCAGTACTTC.

This chain joins TRBV19 and TRBJ1-5; TRBD1 agrees at 7 bases. Trimming cost V 6 bases and J 15 bases; bases outside gene matches: 8. The CDR3 is 11 residues long. The germline V gene encodes CDR1 LNHDA and CDR2 SQIVND (reference sequence). The CDR3 DNA is TGTGCCAGTAGACGAGGACAGGCCTGGCATTTT. As protein: CASRRGQAWHF.

The chain couples TRBV19 to TRBJ2-7; D assignment may be TRBD1 or TRBD2 (5 bases each). The CDR3 runs 14 residues. Trimming removed 6 bases from V and 2 bases from J, with 14 bases in between. Looked up from germline, CDR1 is LNHDA and CDR2 is SQIVND (reference sequence). The CDR3 spells CASSRQPGPYEQYF. The DNA of the CDR3 is TGTGCCAGTAGCCGCCAGCCGGGGCCCTACGAGCAGTACTTC. Based on the CDR3 plus reference TRBV19 and TRBJ2-7, the full variable domain is DGGITQSPKYLFRKEGQNVTLSCEQNLNHDAMYWYRQDPGQGLRLIYYSQIVNDFQKGDIAEGYSVSREKKESFPLTVTSAQKNPTAFYLCASSRQPGPYEQYFGPGTRLTVT.

In its sample, this clone was seen a few times. This chain connects TRBV30 to TRBJ1-5; 8 bases match TRBD1. V was pared by 2 bases and J by 6 bases, with 6 bases of the junction left unmatched. Germline assignment: CDR1 GTSNPN and CDR2 SVGIG (reference sequence). CDR3 length: 14 residues. This CDR3 is CAWSPDRGSQPQHF. CDR3 sequence (DNA): TGTGCCTGGAGTCCCGACAGGGGAAGTCAGCCCCAGCATTTT. The full variable domain, completed using reference TRBV30 and TRBJ1-5, is SQTIHQWPATLVQPVGSPLSLECTVEGTSNPNLYWYRQAAGRGLQLLFYSVGIGQISSEVPQNLSASRPQDRQFILSSKKLLLSDSGFYLCAWSPDRGSQPQHFGDGTRLSIL.

This clone has more than one count but fewer than ten. The chain combines TRBV27 with TRBJ1-2; D is uncertain. The V end lost 5 bases, the J end lost 5 bases, and 9 bases lay between the germline ends. CDR3 length equals 12 residues. Germline V lookup: CDR1 MNHEY, CDR2 SMNVEV (reference sequence). CDR3 coding DNA: TGTGCCAGCAGTATTCGGCCGTATGGCTACACCTTC. Translated: CASSIRPYGYTF.

The chain employs TRBV27 and TRBJ2-7; 10 nucleotides match TRBD2. Germline V lookup: CDR1 MNHEY, CDR2 SMNVEV (reference sequence). The junction had 10 bases not matched to a gene; V was cut back by 5 bases and J by 0 bases. The CDR3 totals 17 residues. The CDR3 DNA reads as TGTGCCAGCAGTCCCTGGACTAGCGGCCATAGCTCCTACGAGCAGTACTTC. Translated, it gives CASSPWTSGHSSYEQYF.

This clone is a singleton in its sample. The chain has TRBV6-5 and TRBJ2-5; either TRBD1 or TRBD2 may fit D (6 bases each). Germline V gene data show CDR1 as MNHEY and CDR2 as SVGAGI. V dropped 7 bases and J dropped 7 bases, with 19 bases sitting between them. The CDR3 has 14 amino acids. In DNA form, the CDR3 reads TGTGCCAGCACCCAGCTCCGGGGGCCGGGGACCCAGTACTTC. Translation gives CASTQLRGPGTQYF.

The V and J genes are TRBV9 and TRBJ1-5; 7 bases map to TRBD1. The CDR3 runs to 15 residues. V trimming: 4 bases; J trimming: 1 base; junction bases outside the gene matches: 5. CDR1 SGDLS and CDR2 YYNGEE come from the germline V gene. CDR3 nucleotides: TGTGCCAGCAGCTCCCAGGGGGTAAGCAATCAGCCCCAGCATTTT. Its protein is CASSSQGVSNQPQHF.